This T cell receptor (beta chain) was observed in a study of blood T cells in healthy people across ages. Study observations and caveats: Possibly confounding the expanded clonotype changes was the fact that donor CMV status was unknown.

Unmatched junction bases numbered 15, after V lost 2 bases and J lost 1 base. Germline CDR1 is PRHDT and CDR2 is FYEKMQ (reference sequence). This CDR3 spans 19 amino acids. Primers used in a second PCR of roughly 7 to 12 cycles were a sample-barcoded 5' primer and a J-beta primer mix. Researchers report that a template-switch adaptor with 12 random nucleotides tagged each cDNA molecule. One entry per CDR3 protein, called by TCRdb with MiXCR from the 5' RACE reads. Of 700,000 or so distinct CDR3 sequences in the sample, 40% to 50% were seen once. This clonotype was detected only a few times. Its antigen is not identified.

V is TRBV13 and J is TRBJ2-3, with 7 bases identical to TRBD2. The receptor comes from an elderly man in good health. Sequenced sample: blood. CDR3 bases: TGTGCCAGCAGCTTAACTGCGGGGGTGGAGAGTAGCCGCACAGATACGCAGTATTTT. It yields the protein CASSLTAGVESSRTDTQYF.